The present T cell receptor (beta chain) was sequenced within a study of T-cell memory formation after mild COVID-19. Employing constant-segment primers, 5'RACE generated TCR alpha and TCR beta cDNA libraries bearing sample barcodes and UMIs. TCRdb itself ran the 5' RACE reads through MiXCR, one entry per CDR3 protein. The table includes tens of thousands of distinct CDR3 sequences, approximately 6.6% detected once. Germline V lookup: CDR1 SGHNT, CDR2 YENEEA. V dropped 4 bases and J dropped 2 bases, with 14 bases sitting between them. This CDR3 is built from 15 residues. The specimen sequenced was PBMCs or a T cell subset sorted from them (not recorded which). V gene TRBV11-3 combines with J gene TRBJ2-5; TRBD2 is a possible D gene (6 bases). This receptor was taken from a man younger than 35 who had mild COVID-19 (a few samples of this study predate the infection). Cell type and time point are not known. The CDR3 reads CASSWGGGEQETQYF. The CDR3 DNA is TGTGCCAGCAGCTGGGGAGGCGGGGAACAAGAGACCCAGTACTTC.